This is a list of T cell receptor beta chains from one sample in a study of OX40 agonist ivuxolimab in advanced cancers. Generated by immunoSEQ multiplex PCR, the TCRdb table keeps only in-frame clones and is missing some. The repertoire has around 65,000 clones, approximately 91% of them found once; the top ten carry roughly 0.27%. The sample here was CD4+ or CD8+ T cells sorted from blood, taken in a trial of the OX40 agonist ivuxolimab. The receptors come from an adult with an advanced solid tumor such as melanoma, head and neck, liver or kidney cancer. CDR3s include the opening cysteine and the closing phenylalanine or tryptophan. Each record gives: CDR3 length, clone size, V gene, D gene, J gene, CDR3 DNA, CDR3 protein. The D gene is left open where the match is weak. Only part of the rows carry a size: once, few, many, or a class if the clone is expanded.

cdr3_length: 13
clone_size: -
v_call: TRBV19
d_call: TRBD1
j_call: TRBJ1-2
cdr3_nt: TGTGCCAGTAGTAGAAACAGGGGGTATGGCTACACCTTC
cdr3_aa: CASSRNRGYGYTF

cdr3_length: 12
clone_size: -
v_call: TRBV30
d_call: -
j_call: TRBJ2-2
cdr3_nt: TGTGCCTGGAGTGCTTTTAAAGGGGAGCTGTTTTTT
cdr3_aa: CAWSAFKGELFF

cdr3_length: 16
clone_size: -
v_call: TRBV5-8
d_call: -
j_call: TRBJ2-7
cdr3_nt: TGTGCCAGCAGCTTTAGAACTGGATTCAAGGGCTCCGAGCAGTACTTC
cdr3_aa: CASSFRTGFKGSEQYF

cdr3_length: 12
clone_size: -
v_call: TRBV2
d_call: -
j_call: TRBJ2-2
cdr3_nt: TGTGCCAGCCAAGAATCCACCGGGGAGCTGTTTTTT
cdr3_aa: CASQESTGELFF

cdr3_length: 15
clone_size: -
v_call: TRBV4-1
d_call: -
j_call: TRBJ1-4
cdr3_nt: TGCGCCAGCAGCCAAGATCGACAGTCATATGAAAAACTGTTTTTT
cdr3_aa: CASSQDRQSYEKLFF

cdr3_length: 13
clone_size: -
v_call: TRBV7-7
d_call: -
j_call: TRBJ2-1
cdr3_nt: TGTGCCAGCAGCCCGGGACCCAACAATGAGCAGTTCTTC
cdr3_aa: CASSPGPNNEQFF

cdr3_length: 12
clone_size: -
v_call: TRBV6-6
d_call: -
j_call: TRBJ2-1
cdr3_nt: TGTGCCAGCAGCCGTAGCGGCAATGAGCAGTTCTTC
cdr3_aa: CASSRSGNEQFF

cdr3_length: 12
clone_size: -
v_call: TRBV19
d_call: -
j_call: TRBJ2-2
cdr3_nt: TGTGCCAGTAGTATAGAGGTCGGGGAGCTGTTTTTT
cdr3_aa: CASSIEVGELFF

cdr3_length: 13
clone_size: -
v_call: TRBV29-1
d_call: -
j_call: TRBJ1-1
cdr3_nt: TGCAGCGTTGAGGGATGGGGGCTACGTGAAGCTTTCTTT
cdr3_aa: CSVEGWGLREAFF

cdr3_length: 12
clone_size: once
v_call: TRBV10-2
d_call: -
j_call: TRBJ2-7
cdr3_nt: TGCGCCAGCCGGGACCCCCTGGGGGAGCAGTACTTC
cdr3_aa: CASRDPLGEQYF

cdr3_length: 17
clone_size: -
v_call: TRBV7-9
d_call: TRBD2
j_call: TRBJ2-1
cdr3_nt: TGTGCCAGCAGCTTCTCGCCGGGACTAGCGGGACACGGTGAGCAGTTCTTC
cdr3_aa: CASSFSPGLAGHGEQFF

cdr3_length: 16
clone_size: -
v_call: TRBV19
d_call: -
j_call: TRBJ2-3
cdr3_nt: TGTGCCAGTAGCCGGTTACTGGGGCGCAGCACAGATACGCAGTATTTT
cdr3_aa: CASSRLLGRSTDTQYF

cdr3_length: 15
clone_size: -
v_call: TRBV6-1
d_call: TRBD1
j_call: TRBJ1-4
cdr3_nt: TGTGCCAGCAGTGAAAACAGGGGAACTAATGAAAAACTGTTTTTT
cdr3_aa: CASSENRGTNEKLFF

cdr3_length: 11
clone_size: once
v_call: TRBV7-7
d_call: -
j_call: TRBJ2-5
cdr3_nt: TGTGCTGTCCGGGGTCAAGAGACCCAGTACTTC
cdr3_aa: CAVRGQETQYF

cdr3_length: 12
clone_size: -
v_call: TRBV2
d_call: -
j_call: TRBJ2-1
cdr3_nt: TGTGCCAGCATGGGACCGCCCGCGGGGTCGTTCTTC
cdr3_aa: CASMGPPAGSFF

cdr3_length: 14
clone_size: once
v_call: TRBV6-1
d_call: -
j_call: TRBJ2-3
cdr3_nt: TGTGCCAGCAGTGGCTGGGATAGCACAGATACGCAGTATTTT
cdr3_aa: CASSGWDSTDTQYF

cdr3_length: 17
clone_size: -
v_call: TRBV7-3
d_call: TRBD2
j_call: TRBJ2-1
cdr3_nt: TGTGCCAGCAGCTTAGCGGGACTAGGAAGCTCCTACAATGAGCAGTTCTTC
cdr3_aa: CASSLAGLGSSYNEQFF

cdr3_length: 18
clone_size: -
v_call: TRBV7-3
d_call: -
j_call: TRBJ2-7
cdr3_nt: TGTGCCAGCAGCTTTGGCGCTTTGACCGGACAGTTTCACTACGAGCAGTACTTC
cdr3_aa: CASSFGALTGQFHYEQYF

cdr3_length: 14
clone_size: -
v_call: TRBV19
d_call: -
j_call: TRBJ2-5
cdr3_nt: TGTGCCAGTAGTGTGCCAGAACGGGAAGAGACCCAGTACTTC
cdr3_aa: CASSVPEREETQYF

cdr3_length: 16
clone_size: -
v_call: TRBV28
d_call: -
j_call: TRBJ2-7
cdr3_nt: TGTGCCAGCAGCCTATCCTGGGCATTTGCTACCTACGAGCAGTACTTC
cdr3_aa: CASSLSWAFATYEQYF

cdr3_length: 12
clone_size: -
v_call: TRBV27
d_call: -
j_call: TRBJ2-1
cdr3_nt: TGTGCCAGCAGCAGCGGGTACAATGAGCAGTTCTTC
cdr3_aa: CASSSGYNEQFF

cdr3_length: 13
clone_size: -
v_call: TRBV6-4
d_call: TRBD1
j_call: TRBJ2-1
cdr3_nt: TGTGCCAGCAGTGACAGGGGGCTGGGTGAGCAGTTCTTC
cdr3_aa: CASSDRGLGEQFF

cdr3_length: 15
clone_size: -
v_call: TRBV29-1
d_call: TRBD2
j_call: TRBJ2-2
cdr3_nt: TGCAGCGGCCGAGTGGCGGGAGGTGGCACCGGGGAGCTGTTTTTT
cdr3_aa: CSGRVAGGGTGELFF

cdr3_length: 19
clone_size: -
v_call: TRBV11-3
d_call: TRBD2
j_call: TRBJ2-1
cdr3_nt: TGTGCCAGCAGCTTAGACCGCGGTATGGGCGGGGGCTCCTACAATGAGCAGTTCTTC
cdr3_aa: CASSLDRGMGGGSYNEQFF